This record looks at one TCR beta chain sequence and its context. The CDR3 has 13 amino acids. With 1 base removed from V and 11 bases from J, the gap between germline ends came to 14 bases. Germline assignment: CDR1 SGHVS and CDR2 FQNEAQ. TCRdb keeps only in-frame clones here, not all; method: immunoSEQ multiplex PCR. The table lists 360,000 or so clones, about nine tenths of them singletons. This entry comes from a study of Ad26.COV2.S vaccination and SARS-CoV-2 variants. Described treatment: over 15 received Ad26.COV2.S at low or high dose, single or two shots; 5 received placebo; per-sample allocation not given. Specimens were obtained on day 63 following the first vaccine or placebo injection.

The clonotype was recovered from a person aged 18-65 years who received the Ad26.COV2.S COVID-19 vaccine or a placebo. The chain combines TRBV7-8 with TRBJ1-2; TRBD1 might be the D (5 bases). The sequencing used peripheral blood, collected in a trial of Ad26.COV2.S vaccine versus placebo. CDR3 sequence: CASSLGPGTHYTF. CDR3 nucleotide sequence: TGTGCCAGCAGCTTAGGACCCGGGACCCATTACACCTTC.